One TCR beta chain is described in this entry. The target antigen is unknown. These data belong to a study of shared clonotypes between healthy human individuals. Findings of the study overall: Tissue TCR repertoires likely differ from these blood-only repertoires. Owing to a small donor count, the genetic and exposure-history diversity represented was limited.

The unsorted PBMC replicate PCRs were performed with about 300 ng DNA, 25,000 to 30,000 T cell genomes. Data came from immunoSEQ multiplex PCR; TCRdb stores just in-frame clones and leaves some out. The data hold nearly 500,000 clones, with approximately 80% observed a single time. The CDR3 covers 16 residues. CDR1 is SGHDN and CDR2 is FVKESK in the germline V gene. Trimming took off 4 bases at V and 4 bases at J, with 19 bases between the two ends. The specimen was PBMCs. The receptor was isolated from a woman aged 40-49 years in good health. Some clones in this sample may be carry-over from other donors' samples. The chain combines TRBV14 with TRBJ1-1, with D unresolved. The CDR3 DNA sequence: TGTGCCAGCAGCCGGCACCGGGGTGAATGGAGCACTGAAGCTTTCTTT. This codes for CASSRHRGEWSTEAFF.